This T cell receptor beta chain was recorded in a study of T cells in Graves' hyperthyroidism and ophthalmopathy. The study's findings and limits: The model anticipated ophthalmopathy a median 6.5 months pre-onset.

The CDR3 regions of TCR beta were amplified from RNA transcripts. The primer set for the first-round RT-PCR of the TCR CDR3 was HTBI. Each CDR3 protein gets one entry after TCRdb re-called the multiplex PCR reads with MiXCR. The profile shows more than 500,000 distinct CDR3 sequences, around 43% of them singletons. This clonotype was found many times. The antigen remains undetermined. Germline loops: CDR1 SEHNR, CDR2 FQNEAQ (reference sequence). The CDR3 contains 16 residues. V was clipped by 1 base and J by 6 bases, with 18 bases between them. The rearrangement joins TRBV7-9 to TRBJ1-2; D gene unclear. Sequencing input: peripheral blood or thyroid tissue (not recorded which). The TCR comes from an adult woman with Graves' disease, either hyperthyroidism or ophthalmopathy (not recorded which). CDR3 amino acids: CASSLVGGGIVDGYTF. CDR3 sequence (DNA): TGTGCCAGCAGCTTAGTAGGCGGCGGCATCGTCGATGGCTACACCTTC.